This TCR beta chain was profiled in a study of shared clonotypes between healthy human individuals. Findings and caveats of the study: Rarefaction showed sorted-subset sequencing was incomplete despite large depth. The naive CD4 repertoires of a few donors were compared, and about 5% of clonotypes were shared. Across subsets, estimated richness was generally greater for naive than for memory populations.

The CDR3 covers 14 residues. Trimming cost V 3 bases and J 3 bases, with 9 bases left between them. The germline gives CDR1 KGHSH, CDR2 LQKENI. Concerning this clone: The antigen is unknown.

Generated by immunoSEQ multiplex PCR, the TCRdb table keeps only in-frame clones and is missing some. This table holds about 2.5 million clones, 85% to 95% found once. CD4+ cells yielded CD45RA+ naive and CD45RA-negative memory subsets. Sequencing was performed on naive CD4+ T cells from PBMCs. This sample's subset: CD45RA+ positively selected. This clonotype was sampled from a young man in good health. Some clones in this sample may be carry-over from other donors' samples. The gene calls are TRBV18 and TRBJ1-3; D unclear. CDR3 amino acids: CASSPDPVGNTIYF. The CDR3 DNA follows: TGTGCCAGCTCACCGGATCCGGTTGGAAACACCATATATTTT.